This T cell receptor beta chain is drawn from a study of blood T cells in healthy people across ages (dated by TCRdb to 2014 to 2015). At the level of the whole study: Template switching captured roughly one uniquely barcoded TCR beta cDNA molecule per two T cells in model experiments. To track age-related changes in TCR beta repertoire diversity, the study relied on deep sequencing normalized with unique cDNA molecular identifiers. The donors were split into four age groups: young (average 16 years), middle-aged (over 35), aged (roughly 68) and long-lived (over 80). To avoid experimental bias, donors of different ages were spread randomly across the sequencing lanes. The study analyzed two additional independent replicas of 1 million unique cDNA reads from the same blood draw for two donors, one aged 18 to 29 and one aged 80 or older.

The receptor library was made with 5' RACE. The reads were generated on an Illumina HiSeq 2500. A second about 7 to 11 cycle PCR used a sample-barcoded 5' primer and a J-beta primer mix. A template-switch 5' adaptor carrying 12 random nucleotides introduced a unique molecular identifier onto each TCR beta cDNA molecule. Each sample yielded at least 2.5 million CDR3-containing paired-end reads. The Mint cDNA synthesis kit, primed by a TRBC-specific oligonucleotide, was used to synthesize first-strand cDNA from all RNA. All cDNA was treated with uracil-DNA glycosylase and then went through a first 18-cycle PCR with the universal primers M1SS and BC2_uni_R. The study's processing was this. For normalization, 1 million high-quality reads were randomly selected from each sample, with every read carrying a distinct molecular identifier. Reads with shared molecular identifiers were discarded instead of being binned into consensus sequences. MiTCR, run with a Q25 quality threshold and the strictest error-elimination algorithm, handled CDR3 identification, clonotype clustering and error correction. A nonparametric unseen species model with Euler transformation was used to estimate a lower bound on total TCR beta diversity. Starting from the raw public reads, TCRdb applied fastp trimming at Q25, assembled clones with MiXCR and retained in-frame beta chains. Rows with one shared CDR3 protein collapse into an entry with the most common genes and DNA. The V and J calls follow TCRdb's processing rather than the paper's. The sample has about 970,000 distinct CDR3 sequences on record, roughly 51% of them singletons. The ten largest clonotypes hold around 21% of the sample.

The donors were 40 or so Caucasian individuals from Russia, aged roughly 6 to 100 years, who were systemically healthy. Roughly 11 milliliters of peripheral blood were drawn from each donor into EDTA-treated Vacutainer tubes. Ficoll-Paque density-gradient centrifugation was used to isolate PBMCs, with at least 6.5 million per sample. Trizol reagent was used to extract total RNA from PBMCs, with at least 5.5 micrograms per sample. For every donor, an aliquot of PBMCs went through flow cytometry to measure the percentages of naive CD45RAhigh/CD27high T cells. The CDR3 numbers 15 residues from cysteine through phenylalanine. Only CDR3 DNA is held: 45 bases, read in frame from base 1. As encoded in the germline V gene, CDR1 is KGHSH while CDR2 is LQKENI. Overall study outcomes, separate from this receptor: Total diversity estimates from one million sequenced T cells were considered lower bounds and underestimates. Compared with the aged group, more naive CD4+ T cells, fewer expanded clones and increased TCR diversity were shown by the long-lived group, suggesting age selection. Observed TCR beta diversity correlated strongly with the percentage of naive T cells measured by flow cytometry. Donor CMV infection status was unknown, potentially confounding age-related changes in expanded clonotypes. As age increased, observed TCR beta diversity per million T cells dropped in a roughly linear way, and a significant reduction was already evident by age 40. Bulk unsorted PBMC profiling prevented conclusive comparison of naive and antigen-experienced compartments.

Only a few counts were recorded for this clonotype. It has no known antigen specificity. No much larger clone is present one base from it, and per-base qualities are unavailable. The sequencing input was blood. This sequence uses TRBV18 and TRBJ2-5; the D gene is possibly TRBD1 or TRBD2, each agreeing over 5 bases. The J call could be wrong; TRBJ2-7 is a better fit for the DNA end. The sequence came from a woman aged 55-75 years in good health. The DNA sequence follows: TGTGCCAGCTCCCACAGCCGGGACCCCGCGGTCGAGCAGTACTTC. Its protein product is CASSHSRDPAVEQYF.